This TCR beta chain stems from a study of blood T cell repertoires in COVID-19. Background on the study: Material from acute and convalescent COVID-19 was sourced from the United States, Italy and Spain.

V was pared by 4 bases and J by 1 base, with 13 bases between. This CDR3 has 15 amino acids. Germline-derived CDR1 and CDR2 are SGHDN and FVKESK. Original methodology: Amplification of reference gene primers provided the estimated nucleated cell counts. Some clones are missing from TCRdb's copy, which holds only in-frame ones; the method was immunoSEQ multiplex PCR. V and J calls plus clone size are reproduced from that table; the DNA served to infer D and trimming. The sample gives about 130,000 clones, 60% to 75% of which show up once; approximately 2% is in the top ten. The chain is built from TRBV14 and TRBJ1-1, with a tentative D call TRBD1 (5 bases). The TCR was taken from a woman in her 70s with acute or convalescent COVID-19. Sequences were obtained from peripheral blood. The CDR3 loop reads CASSPDPGWNTEAFF. The CDR3 DNA is TGTGCCAGCAGCCCCGATCCAGGGTGGAACACTGAAGCTTTCTTT.